The clone carrying this T cell receptor beta chain has a handful of counts. The antigen remains unidentified. The data stem from a study of T-cell memory formation after mild COVID-19. Study-level points and caveats: Contracting clones localized mainly to CM and EM when CD4+ and mainly to EMRA when CD8+. Pre-infection memory contained some responding clones, which suggested that cross-reactive memory had joined.

CDR1 is KGHDR, CDR2 SFDVKD, per germline. This CDR3 comprises 17 residues. V lost 5 bases to trimming and J lost 2 bases, with 20 bases between them. From 5'RACE with constant-segment primers came TCR alpha and TCR beta cDNA libraries that carried sample barcodes and UMIs. TCRdb reanalysed the 5' RACE reads using MiXCR and keeps one entry per CDR3 protein. Seen here are under 550,000 distinct CDR3 sequences, 18% observed once, and the top ten hold 9% to 15%. The V and J genes are TRBV24-1 and TRBJ2-5; a weak D match, TRBD2 (6 bases). The receptor was derived from an adult woman who had mild COVID-19 (a few samples of this study predate the infection). Cell type and time point are not known. The source material was PBMCs or a T cell subset sorted from them (not recorded which). The CDR3 nucleotides are TGTGCCACCAGTGGGTCCGGGACTCGGTTAAGTCAAGAGACCCAGTACTTC. Amino acids: CATSGSGTRLSQETQYF.